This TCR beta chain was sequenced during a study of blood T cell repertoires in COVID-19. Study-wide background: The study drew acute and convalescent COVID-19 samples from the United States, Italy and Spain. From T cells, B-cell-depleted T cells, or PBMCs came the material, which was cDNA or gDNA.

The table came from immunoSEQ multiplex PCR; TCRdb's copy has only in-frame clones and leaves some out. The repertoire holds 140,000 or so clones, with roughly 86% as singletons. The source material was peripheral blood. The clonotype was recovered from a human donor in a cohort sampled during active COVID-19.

For the CDR3, the DNA is TGTGCCAGTAGTATCATCCCGGGACAGGGAGGAAACATTCAGTACTTC. Its protein is CASSIIPGQGGNIQYF. V gene TRBV19 combines with J gene TRBJ2-4; 9 bases match TRBD1. Looked up from germline, CDR1 is LNHDA and CDR2 is SQIVND (reference sequence). The CDR3 spans 16 residues. Unmatched junction bases numbered 9, after V lost 3 bases and J lost 6 bases.